This T cell receptor beta chain was found in a study of OX40 agonist ivuxolimab in advanced cancers. This clone has only one observation. What it binds is unknown. Overall study findings and caveats: Expanded clones were, on average, more numerous in CD8+ T cells than in CD4+.

Here immunoSEQ multiplex PCR was the method, and the copy in TCRdb shows in-frame clones only, minus some. There are 75,000 to 100,000 clones in the sample; more than 75% occur only once, and 0.7% to 0.95% lies in the top ten. The clonotype comes from an adult with an advanced solid tumor such as melanoma, head and neck, liver or kidney cancer. The specimen comprised CD4+ or CD8+ T cells sorted from blood, sampled in a trial of the OX40 agonist ivuxolimab.

In nucleotides, the CDR3 is TGCAGCGTTGGGGGACAGGGCTTTGCAACTAATGAAAAACTGTTTTTT. Translation: CSVGGQGFATNEKLFF. The chain carries TRBV29-1 and TRBJ1-4; 9 bases are shared with TRBD1. The germline gives CDR1 SQVTM, CDR2 ANQGSEA. Trimming took 4 bases from V and 0 from J; bases not matched to a gene: 6. This CDR3 region has 16 residues.